This T cell receptor beta chain was recovered during a study of blood T cell repertoires in COVID-19 (dated by TCRdb to the early 2020s). General notes on the study: Samples from collaborators originated in the United States, Italy and Spain and spanned both the acute and convalescent phases of COVID-19. The prospective study material was composed of cDNA or gDNA derived from T cells, B-cell-depleted T cells, or PBMCs. The dataset comprised deeply sampled blood TCRbeta repertoires from subjects exposed to, actively infected with, or recovered from COVID-19. The repertoires were released in a freely available public database meant as a resource for research on the immune response to SARS-CoV-2. The samples were drawn from the first 160 participants of the ongoing ImmuneRACE study and from 950 to 1,500 subjects provided by 6 global collaborators. A de-identified subject ID, COVID-19 status, age in years and sex were almost always included in the sample metadata. Where available, HLA class I and class II types were taken from metadata supplied by the sample provider and were not determined by assay-based typing.

Paper-wide results and their limitations: Clinical and demographic metadata were provided uncurated, with the amount varying by source and participant.

The CDR3 sequence holds 16 residues, the cysteine and phenylalanine included. Only CDR3 DNA is held: 48 bases, read in frame from base 1. CDR1 SGHNT and CDR2 YYREEE were looked up in the germline V gene (reference sequence). Relative to germline, V is missing 4 bases and J is missing 0 bases, with 5 bases of the junction outside any gene match. TCRbeta CDR3 regions were amplified from genomic DNA using the immunoSEQ Assay, a bias-controlled multiplex PCR. The authors' pipeline ran thus. Nucleated cell counts per sample were estimated from amplification of reference gene primers within the assay. To quantify the absolute abundance of each unique TCRbeta CDR3 rearrangement, sequence reads were collapsed and filtered. For each sample, productive Simpson clonality was calculated as the square root of Simpson's diversity index across productive rearrangements. TCRdb provides this immuneACCESS table in a form limited to in-frame rearrangements. Some clones are lacking; in checked studies, under half of them reflect an unresolved V gene, and why the rest are absent is not known. The D gene and trimming were derived from the DNA, and the V and J assignments and clone size from that table. This sample comprises about 180,000 clones, over 70% of them detected only once. Of the sample, 6.5% to 8.5% falls within the top ten clones.

At one collaborating source in Seattle, patients were enrolled during active infection and were followed longitudinally through the course of disease. The collaborating institutions used their own protocols to collect whole blood in K2EDTA tubes. For TCRbeta analysis, collaborators shipped samples as frozen whole blood, isolated PBMCs, or DNA extracted from either of those sample types. A note on this clone: The clone's antigen remains unknown. The record has no base qualities; no much larger clone is one base away.

This sequence uses TRBV5-4 and TRBJ1-3, with 9 bases in between that match TRBD1. The sequencing input was peripheral blood. The clonotype comes from a woman aged 35 to 49 with COVID-19, enrolled during active disease. The DNA sequence is given as TGTGCCAGCAGCCGGGACAGGGCCTACTCTGGAAACACCATATATTTT. Its product reads: CASSRDRAYSGNTIYF.